The T cell receptor (beta chain) described here comes from a study of cytomegalovirus exposure and HLA in healthy donors. The assay was immunoSEQ multiplex PCR, and TCRdb's table has in-frame clones only and misses some. The sample includes hundreds of thousands of clones, over 75% of them seen just once. Remarks on this clone: Its cognate antigen is unknown.

Findings and caveats of the study: Confirmation in vitro established that three CMV-associated chains were specific for CMV antigens.

Trimming at V came to 10 bases and at J to 4 bases, leaving 9 bases not matched to a gene. The germline V gene has CDR1 MNHEY and CDR2 SVGAGI. This CDR3 has 14 residues. Sequenced: PBMCs. This rearrangement joins TRBV6-5 to TRBJ2-7, with 11 bases matching TRBD2. The source is a woman aged 18-29 years in good health and CMV-seronegative. The DNA for the CDR3 is TGTGCCACATCTTCAGCTAGCGGGAGGTACGAGCAGTACTTC. It codes for CATSSASGRYEQYF.